The 20 T cell receptor beta chains given below trace back to one sample, sequenced in a study of blood T cell repertoires in COVID-19. The assay was immunoSEQ multiplex PCR, and TCRdb's table has in-frame clones only and misses some. The top ten hold about 3.4% of the sample, which has about 86,000 clones, 85% seen once. Sequencing was done on a sample of peripheral blood. The receptors shown here come from a man aged 50 to 60 with acute or convalescent COVID-19.

The chain's CDR3 is CASSDSGTSVKNTGELFF. The CDR3 nucleotides read TGTGCCAGCAGTGACTCCGGGACTAGCGTAAAGAACACCGGGGAGCTGTTTTTT. This chain links TRBV2 with TRBJ2-2, with TRBD2 matching 10 bases. The CDR3 has 18 residues. V dropped 3 bases and J dropped 1; count of bases not matched to a gene: 8. Germline V gives CDR1 SNHLY, CDR2 FYNNEI. The full variable domain, completed using reference TRBV2 and TRBJ2-2, is EPEVTQTPSHQVTQMGQEVILRCVPISNHLYFYWYRQILGQKVEFLVSFYNNEISEKSEIFDDQFSVERPDGSNFTLKIRSTKLEDSAMYFCASSDSGTSVKNTGELFFGEGSRLTVL.

The chain uses TRBV18 and TRBJ1-4; D unresolved. Germline CDR1 and CDR2: KGHSH and LQKENI. Trimming cost V 2 bases and J 6 bases, with 10 bases left between them. This CDR3 has 14 amino acids. This chain's CDR3 is CASSPADGDEKLFF. The CDR3 DNA is TGTGCCAGCTCACCAGCAGATGGAGATGAAAAACTGTTTTTT.

This chain uses TRBV2 with TRBJ2-5, with 7 bases aligning to TRBD2. This CDR3 comprises 16 residues. Germline V gene lookup returns CDR1 SNHLY and CDR2 FYNNEI. V shed 3 bases and J 0 bases; nucleotides not matched to a gene: 7. The CDR3 DNA is TGTGCCAGCAGTGATTCCGGGACTAAATACCAAGAGACCCAGTACTTC. This sequence encodes CASSDSGTKYQETQYF. Using reference TRBV2 and TRBJ2-5 for the parts outside the CDR3, the full variable domain is EPEVTQTPSHQVTQMGQEVILRCVPISNHLYFYWYRQILGQKVEFLVSFYNNEISEKSEIFDDQFSVERPDGSNFTLKIRSTKLEDSAMYFCASSDSGTKYQETQYFGPGTRLLVL.

J is TRBJ2-2 and V is TRBV5-4; TRBD2 is a possible D gene (5 bases). Trimming left V 4 bases short and J 2 bases short, with 9 bases between. This CDR3 comprises 14 residues. CDR1 SGHNT and CDR2 YYREEE come from the germline V gene (reference sequence). The CDR3 DNA reads as TGTGCCAGCAGCCTCGGGGATAACACCGGGGAGCTGTTTTTT. This encodes CASSLGDNTGELFF.

This rearrangement joins TRBV2 to TRBJ2-1, with 11 bases matching TRBD2. V dropped 4 bases and J dropped 5; count of bases not matched to a gene: 7. In germline, CDR1 is SNHLY, CDR2 FYNNEI. There are 16 residues in the CDR3. The CDR3 sequence is CASSGSRTSGHNEQFF. The CDR3 nucleotides are TGTGCCAGCAGTGGGAGTAGGACTAGCGGGCACAATGAGCAGTTCTTC.

The V and J genes are TRBV30 and TRBJ1-5; perhaps TRBD1 as D (5 bases). V lost 2 bases to trimming and J lost 2 bases, with 16 bases between them. This CDR3 has 16 amino acids. The germline gives CDR1 GTSNPN, CDR2 SVGIG (reference sequence). CDR3 amino acids: CAWSRRVGEGNQPQHF. CDR3 coding DNA: TGTGCCTGGAGTAGGCGGGTAGGGGAGGGCAATCAGCCCCAGCATTTT.

The chain joins TRBV4-1 to TRBJ2-5; TRBD1 might be the D (5 bases). Germline V gene data show CDR1 as MGHRA and CDR2 as YSYEKL. The CDR3 loop spans 16 amino acids. V lost 1 base and J 4 bases, leaving 16 bases between the germline ends. This CDR3 reads CASSQVTVALGETQYF. The CDR3 DNA reads TGCGCCAGCAGCCAAGTGACAGTGGCCCTGGGAGAGACCCAGTACTTC.

The chain joins TRBV11-2 to TRBJ2-3, with D perhaps TRBD2 (5 bases). V was shortened by 4 bases and J by 4 bases, with 18 bases between the two germline ends. Germline loops: CDR1 SGHAT, CDR2 FQNNGV. This CDR3 spans 16 amino acids. CDR3 sequence reads: CASSSNVLGSADTQYF. The CDR3 DNA reads TGTGCCAGCAGCTCAAATGTGTTAGGGAGCGCAGATACGCAGTATTTT.

The rearrangement uses TRBV7-8 and TRBJ2-1, with 9 bases aligning to TRBD2. Germline trimming cut 5 bases from V and 6 bases from J; bases unmatched to any gene: 14. From germline, CDR1 is SGHVS and CDR2 FQNEAQ. The CDR3 sequence is 17 residues long. This CDR3 is CASSVDRAAGGPNEQFF. CDR3 sequence (DNA): TGTGCCAGCAGCGTAGACAGGGCCGCGGGAGGGCCCAATGAGCAGTTCTTC.

The V gene is TRBV2, the J gene TRBJ1-2, with TRBD1 as a possible D gene (5 bases). Trimming shortened V by 7 bases and J by 6 bases, and 15 bases separated the two germline ends. CDR1 is SNHLY, CDR2 FYNNEI, per germline. This CDR3 is 13 amino acids long. The CDR3 nucleotides read TGTGCCAGCAATCCCCAGGGTTTGCATGGCTACACCTTC. This translates into CASNPQGLHGYTF.

This CDR3 reads CSGSGGHKNTEAFF. Here the CDR3 DNA reads TGCAGCGGTTCGGGAGGGCACAAGAACACTGAAGCTTTCTTT. J is TRBJ1-1 and V is TRBV29-1, with D uncertain. The CDR3 runs to 14 residues. Trimming took off 7 bases at V and 1 base at J, with 16 bases between the two ends. Germline loops: CDR1 SQVTM, CDR2 ANQGSEA.

The rearrangement uses TRBV4-3 and TRBJ1-2; 7 nucleotides align to TRBD1. The V and J ends lost 4 bases and 4 bases, in that order; junction bases with no gene match: 9. This CDR3 contains 15 residues. Germline CDR1 LGHNA, CDR2 YSLEER. CDR3 sequence reads: CASSRDRDYGYGYTF. In nucleotides, the CDR3 is TGCGCCAGCAGCCGAGACAGGGATTACGGCTATGGCTACACCTTC.

The chain employs TRBV7-6 and TRBJ2-3; no clear D. Germline CDR1 SGHVS, CDR2 FNYEAQ. This CDR3 spans 12 amino acids. The ends were cut back, 5 bases at V and 0 bases at J, with 3 bases in the middle. The CDR3 DNA sequence: TGTGCCAGCAGCCCTAGCACAGATACGCAGTATTTT. This codes for CASSPSTDTQYF.

The gene calls are TRBV13 and TRBJ2-5; 9 bases line up with TRBD1. The CDR3 runs to 17 residues. V was pared by 8 bases and J by 5 bases, with 18 bases of the junction left unmatched. Germline CDR1 and CDR2: PRHDT and FYEKMQ (reference sequence). CDR3 in DNA: TGTGCCAGCCGCGTGAAGACCCCCGGGACAGGGATGGAGACCCAGTACTTC. Translation gives CASRVKTPGTGMETQYF.

The rearrangement uses TRBV6-5 and TRBJ1-2; 7 bases fit TRBD1. Germline V gene lookup returns CDR1 MNHEY and CDR2 SVGAGI. With V trimmed by 0 bases and J by 8 bases, 12 bases remained unmatched. This CDR3 region has 16 residues. CDR3 residues: CASSYSGGGQGGGYTF. In DNA form, the CDR3 reads TGTGCCAGCAGTTACTCCGGCGGGGGGCAGGGGGGAGGCTACACCTTC.

This sequence joins TRBV28 and TRBJ2-1; 9 bases map to TRBD1. This CDR3 has 14 amino acids. The junction had 8 bases not matched to a gene; V was cut back by 6 bases and J by 8 bases. Germline CDR1 is MDHEN and CDR2 is SYDVKM. CDR3 amino acids: CASRQWDRDDEQFF. For the CDR3, the DNA is TGTGCCAGCAGGCAATGGGACAGGGACGATGAGCAGTTCTTC.

The chain joins TRBV6-5 to TRBJ2-7, with TRBD1 identical over 7 bases. This CDR3 is built from 12 residues. Germline CDR1 MNHEY, CDR2 SVGAGI. Trimming removed 6 bases from V and 5 bases from J; junction bases left unmatched: 4. DNA for the CDR3: TGTGCCAGCAGGGACAGGATTAACGAGCAGTACTTC. Translation: CASRDRINEQYF.

The CDR3 loop is CSIKSYNEQFF. The DNA of the CDR3 is TGCAGCATTAAGAGTTACAATGAGCAGTTCTTC. The V gene is TRBV29-1, the J gene TRBJ2-1; D is uncertain. Germline values: CDR1 SQVTM, CDR2 ANQGSEA. Trimming pared 8 bases from V and 4 bases from J, leaving 9 bases between. This CDR3 has 11 amino acids.

The rearrangement joins TRBV24-1 to TRBJ1-5; 10 bases are shared with TRBD1. Germline trimming cut 10 bases from V and 2 bases from J; bases unmatched to any gene: 1. The CDR3 is made up of 13 amino acids. CDR1 is KGHDR, CDR2 SFDVKD, per germline. The CDR3 reads CATGTGGNQPQHF. CDR3 sequence (DNA): TGTGCCACAGGGACAGGGGGCAATCAGCCCCAGCATTTT.

The CDR3 sequence: CASSLIGTGTDTQYF. The CDR3 coding sequence is TGTGCCAGCAGCTTAATCGGGACTGGCACAGATACGCAGTATTTT. This sequence joins TRBV7-2 and TRBJ2-3, with a tentative D call TRBD2 (6 bases). CDR3 length: 15 amino acids. V lost 2 bases and J 1 base, leaving 10 bases between the germline ends. The germline V gene encodes CDR1 SGHTA and CDR2 FQGNSA.